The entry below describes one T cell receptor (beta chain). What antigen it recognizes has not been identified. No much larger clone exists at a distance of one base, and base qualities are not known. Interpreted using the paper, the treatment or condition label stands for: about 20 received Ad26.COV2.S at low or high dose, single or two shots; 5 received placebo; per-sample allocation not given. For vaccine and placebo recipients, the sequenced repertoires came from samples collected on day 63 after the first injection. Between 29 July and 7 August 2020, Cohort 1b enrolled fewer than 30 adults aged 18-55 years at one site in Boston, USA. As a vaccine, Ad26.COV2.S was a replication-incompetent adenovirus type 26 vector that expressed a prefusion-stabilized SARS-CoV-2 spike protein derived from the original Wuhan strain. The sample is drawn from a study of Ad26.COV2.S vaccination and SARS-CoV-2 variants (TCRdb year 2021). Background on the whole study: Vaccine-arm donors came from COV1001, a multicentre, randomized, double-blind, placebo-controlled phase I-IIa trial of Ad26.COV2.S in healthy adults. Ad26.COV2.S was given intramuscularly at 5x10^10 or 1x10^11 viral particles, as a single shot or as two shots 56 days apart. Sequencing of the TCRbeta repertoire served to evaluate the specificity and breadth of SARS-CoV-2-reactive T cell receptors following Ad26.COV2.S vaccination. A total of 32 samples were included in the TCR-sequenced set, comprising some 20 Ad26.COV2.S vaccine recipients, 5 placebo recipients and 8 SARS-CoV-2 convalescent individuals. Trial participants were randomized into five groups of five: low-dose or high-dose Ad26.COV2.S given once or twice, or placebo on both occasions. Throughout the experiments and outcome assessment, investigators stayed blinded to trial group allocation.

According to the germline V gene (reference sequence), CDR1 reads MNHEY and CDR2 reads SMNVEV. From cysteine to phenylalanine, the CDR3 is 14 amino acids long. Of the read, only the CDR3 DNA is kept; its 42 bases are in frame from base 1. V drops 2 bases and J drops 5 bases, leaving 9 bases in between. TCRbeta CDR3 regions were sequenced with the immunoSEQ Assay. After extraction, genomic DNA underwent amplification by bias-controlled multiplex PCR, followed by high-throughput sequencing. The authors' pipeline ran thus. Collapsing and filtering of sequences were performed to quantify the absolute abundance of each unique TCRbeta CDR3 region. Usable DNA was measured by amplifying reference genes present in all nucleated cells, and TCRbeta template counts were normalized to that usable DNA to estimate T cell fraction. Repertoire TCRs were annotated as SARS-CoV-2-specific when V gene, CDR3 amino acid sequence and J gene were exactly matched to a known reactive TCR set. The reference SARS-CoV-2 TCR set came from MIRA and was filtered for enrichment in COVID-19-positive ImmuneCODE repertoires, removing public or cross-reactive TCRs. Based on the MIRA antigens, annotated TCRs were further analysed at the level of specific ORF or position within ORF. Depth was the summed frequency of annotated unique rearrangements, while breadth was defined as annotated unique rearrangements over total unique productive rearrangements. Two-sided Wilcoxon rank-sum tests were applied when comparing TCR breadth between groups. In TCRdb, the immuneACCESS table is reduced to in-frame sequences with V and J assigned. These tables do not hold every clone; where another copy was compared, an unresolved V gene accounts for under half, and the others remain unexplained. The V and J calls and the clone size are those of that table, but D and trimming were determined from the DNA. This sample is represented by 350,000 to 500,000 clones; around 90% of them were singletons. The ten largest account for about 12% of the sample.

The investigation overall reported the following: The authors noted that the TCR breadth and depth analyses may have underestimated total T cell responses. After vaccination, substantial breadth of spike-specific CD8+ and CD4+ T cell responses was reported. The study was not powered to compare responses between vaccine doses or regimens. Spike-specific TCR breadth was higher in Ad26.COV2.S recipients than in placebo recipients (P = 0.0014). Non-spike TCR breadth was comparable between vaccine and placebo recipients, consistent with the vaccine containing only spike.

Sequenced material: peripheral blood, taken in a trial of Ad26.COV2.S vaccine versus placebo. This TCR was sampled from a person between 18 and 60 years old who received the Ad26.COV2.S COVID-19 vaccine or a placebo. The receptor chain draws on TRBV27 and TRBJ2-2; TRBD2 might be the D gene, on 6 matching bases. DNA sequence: TGTGCCAGCAGTTTAACTAGCTGGACCGGGGAGCTGTTTTTT. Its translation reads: CASSLTSWTGELFF.